Here is one T cell receptor (beta chain) with its context. Antigen unknown. The data were taken from a study of identical twins. Per germline, CDR1 SGHTA and CDR2 FQGNSA. V shed 3 bases, J shed 5 bases, and the junction held 7 bases outside the gene matches. CDR3 length: 16 amino acids. Overall study findings and caveats: Beta clonotypes that were abundant in cord blood contained fewer insertions, a pattern absent from memory repertoires.

Unique molecular identifiers were in the cDNA, with template-switch universal primer binding. MiXCR, applied by TCRdb to the 5' RACE reads, yields one record per CDR3 protein. The top ten clones hold about 1.5% of a sample with hundreds of thousands of distinct CDR3 sequences, approximately 13% of them seen once. These same data were also listed under a study on yellow fever vaccine responses in identical twins.

The rearrangement uses TRBV7-2 and TRBJ2-1; 10 nucleotides align to TRBD2. The TCR originated in a woman under 30 in good health. The specimen sequenced was PBMCs. The CDR3 reads CASSFSGTSVNNEQFF. The CDR3 DNA is TGTGCCAGCAGCTTTTCCGGGACTAGCGTGAACAATGAGCAGTTCTTC. Complete variable domain (other parts from reference TRBV7-2 and TRBJ2-1): GAGVSQSPSNKVTEKGKDVELRCDPISGHTALYWYRQSLGQGLEFLIYFQGNSAPDKSGLPSDRFSAERTGGSVSTLTIQRTQQEDSAVYLCASSFSGTSVNNEQFFGPGTRLTVL.